The present entry profiles one T cell receptor beta chain with its context. Measured with immunoSEQ multiplex PCR; TCRdb has only the in-frame clones, and not every one. Of some 30,000 clones listed, about four fifths are singletons. The sample comes from a study of preoperative IRX-2 immunotherapy in early breast cancer. The treatment denotes: preoperative locoregional IRX-2 cytokine immunotherapy. CDR3 size: 14 residues. Germline CDR1 and CDR2: SGHDN and FVKESK. V shed 6 bases and J shed 4 bases, with 12 bases lying between them. This TCR was recovered from a human donor with breast cancer. Sample: lymph node tissue, taken from a patient treated with IRX-2 immunotherapy. The V and J genes are TRBV14 and TRBJ1-4; D not certain. The CDR3 spells CASSGISINEKLFF. The DNA of the CDR3 is TGTGCCAGCAGTGGGATTTCAATTAATGAAAAACTGTTTTTT.